This TCR beta chain is from a study of T cell responses to AZD1222 COVID-19 vaccine. Study summary: Investigators merged groups given second doses at roughly 4 or roughly 12 weeks. Study results and limitations: Clonal diversity may have been underestimated, and the donors were mostly white British, with more females than males. Spike-specific TCR depth and breadth grew after two AZD1222 doses. There were repertoire samples only from the period after the peak T cell response.

Here immunoSEQ multiplex PCR was the method, and the copy in TCRdb shows in-frame clones only, minus some. The table records around 120,000 clones, about nine tenths of them present only once. The ends were cut back, 5 bases at V and 8 bases at J, with 18 bases in the middle. The V gene's germline CDR1 is SGHTA and CDR2 FQGNSA. This CDR3 spans 15 amino acids. As for this clone: As yet, its antigen is unknown.

The sample was peripheral blood, taken on day 0 of AZD1222 vaccination. The sequence was obtained from an adult in good health. The V and J genes are TRBV7-2 and TRBJ1-4; D is possibly TRBD1 (6 bases). CDR3 loop: CASSPHGTSGEKLFF. The CDR3, as DNA: TGTGCCAGCAGCCCACACGGGACATCCGGAGAAAAACTGTTTTTT.